This TCR beta chain was found in a study of cytomegalovirus exposure and HLA in healthy donors. Study in general: Out of about 179 million T cells, an earlier analysis found 117 million unique TCR beta sequences in total.

V shed 4 bases and J shed 2 bases, with 15 bases lying between them. Germline V CDR1 and CDR2: SGHTA, FQGNSA. This CDR3 spans 15 amino acids. As for this clone: Its target is not known.

In the PCR, 60 Vbeta and 13 Jbeta primers were used. Clones were read by immunoSEQ multiplex PCR, and TCRdb kept only the in-frame ones, dropping some. Counted here are approximately 140,000 clones, 60% to 85% occurring once; the ten biggest clones make up about 6.7%. Findings and caveats of the study: A prior analysis recorded that most TCR beta V segments were productive about 87% or about 30% of the time. Accurate prediction of HLA-A and HLA-B alleles (for most subjects) was reportedly achieved from TCR beta sequences. Most TCR sequences proved rare, with some public TCRs found in many donors.

V usage is TRBV7-2 and J usage is TRBJ2-7, with D perhaps matching TRBD1 (6 bases). The receptor was isolated from a woman aged 40 to 50 in good health and CMV-seropositive. Input material: PBMCs. The CDR3 bases are TGTGCCAGCAGCTCCCACTGGACAGCAACCTACGAGCAGTACTTC. Residues: CASSSHWTATYEQYF.